Below, one T cell receptor beta chain is given with its context. Its matching antigen is unknown. TCRdb's copy holds only in-frame clones and misses some; the assay was immunoSEQ multiplex PCR. Here the sample spans 15,000 to 20,000 clones, about 90% being singletons. These data belong to a study of graft-versus-host responses after intestinal transplantation. Overall study: In this cohort, recipients had multivisceral, liver-intestinal, or isolated intestinal transplants. Tacrolimus and steroids were given for around 3 years to all recipients after anti-thymocyte globulin induction.

Study results and limitations: Among recipient marrow samples, GvH clones were found; some appeared first in ileum or blood.

With 8 bases removed from V and 2 bases from J, the gap between germline ends came to 9 bases. There are 12 residues in the CDR3. CDR1 and CDR2 from the germline V gene are MDHEN and SYDVKM. This receptor was identified in a human patient who received an intestinal transplant, so some T cells may come from the graft donor. The sample consisted of PBMCs, taken approximately 3.5 months after intestinal transplant. This chain uses TRBV28 with TRBJ2-5; D gene ambiguous. The chain's CDR3 is CASYGWQETQYF. As DNA, the CDR3 is TGTGCCAGCTATGGTTGGCAAGAGACCCAGTACTTC.